This entry features one T cell receptor (beta chain) sequence. Per the authors' pipeline: Reference gene primer amplification gave estimated nucleated cell counts. The protocol was immunoSEQ multiplex PCR, while the TCRdb copy is restricted to in-frame clones and leaves out a portion. The DNA gave D and trimming, while V, J and clone size come from that table. The table records roughly 330,000 clones, about four fifths of them present only once. From germline, CDR1 is MGHDK and CDR2 SYGVNS. The CDR3 consists of 14 residues. The V and J ends lost 2 bases and 6 bases respectively, with 11 bases between them. These data belong to a study of blood T cell repertoires in COVID-19. For the study at large: There were acute and convalescent COVID-19 samples, and they came from the United States, Italy and Spain. T cells, B-cell-depleted T cells, or PBMCs provided the cDNA or gDNA that served as material.

This chain links TRBV25-1 with TRBJ2-1, with D uncertain. The sequence was obtained from a woman aged 50 to 60 with acute or convalescent COVID-19. Sequencing was carried out using peripheral blood. CDR3 DNA: TGTGCCAGCAGTGAAGCTAGAGTACTCAATGAGCAGTTCTTC. This codes for CASSEARVLNEQFF.